The 17 T cell receptor beta chains below were found in one sample sequenced in a study of blood T cell repertoires in COVID-19. TCRdb's copy holds only in-frame clones and misses some; the assay was immunoSEQ multiplex PCR. Of 260,000 or so clones listed, roughly 90% are singletons. The specimen was PBMCs or T cells enriched from blood (not recorded which). The receptors come from a woman aged 25-40 years with acute COVID-19.

The chain combines TRBV5-4 with TRBJ1-6; D remains ambiguous. The CDR3 is 12 amino acids. Germline lookup yields CDR1 SGHNT and CDR2 YYREEE (reference sequence). The ends were cut back, 3 bases at V and 8 bases at J, with 6 bases in the middle. The CDR3 DNA reads as TGTGCCAGCAGCTACATGGATTCACCCCTCCACTTT. Amino acids: CASSYMDSPLHF.

The table lists this clone with a count of one. This chain uses TRBV4-3 with TRBJ1-2; possible D gene TRBD1, 5 bases. Trimming stripped 0 bases from V and 12 bases from J, with 14 bases between. The germline V gene encodes CDR1 LGHNA and CDR2 YSLEER. The CDR3 consists of 13 residues. The CDR3 DNA reads as TGCGCCAGCAGCCAAGATCGAGAAGGGGTTAACACCTTC. Translating gives CASSQDREGVNTF.

J is TRBJ1-2 and V is TRBV6-1; 9 nucleotides line up with TRBD1. The CDR3 runs to 16 residues. Per germline, CDR1 MNHNS and CDR2 SASEGT. Losses at the gene ends were 2 bases for V and 1 base for J; bases not matched to a gene: 5. CDR3 nucleotides: TGTGCCAGCAGTGAATGGGGACAGGGTCATAACTATGGCTACACCTTC. It translates to CASSEWGQGHNYGYTF.

The sample holds a few counts of this clone. The gene calls are TRBV2 and TRBJ1-1; D call uncertain. Trimming removed 10 bases at V and 3 bases at J, with 24 bases between. Germline CDR1 is SNHLY and CDR2 is FYNNEI. The CDR3 consists of 16 residues. Here the CDR3 DNA reads TGTGCCACAAGCGCTGGGAGGCTCGGGCTCGACACTGAAGCTTTCTTT. It specifies CATSAGRLGLDTEAFF.

V and J are TRBV7-6 and TRBJ1-1, with 8 bases lining up with TRBD1. This CDR3 region has 16 residues. V was clipped by 6 bases and J by 0 bases; unmatched bases: 9. From germline, CDR1 is SGHVS and CDR2 FNYEAQ. The CDR3, as DNA: TGTGCCAGCAGTTCCAGACAGGGGCCCCTGAACACTGAAGCTTTCTTT. Translation gives CASSSRQGPLNTEAFF.

This clone was counted a single time. This rearrangement joins TRBV2 to TRBJ1-5; D is unresolved. The CDR3 totals 14 residues. Trimming cost V 7 bases and J 9 bases, with 19 bases left between them. Germline assignment: CDR1 SNHLY and CDR2 FYNNEI. CDR3 DNA sequence: TGTGCCAGCACTTTGAGAAGAGGATCGTTGCCCCAGCATTTT. Protein: CASTLRRGSLPQHF.

This clone was observed a single time. This chain links TRBV7-2 with TRBJ2-5; 11 bases are a match to TRBD2. CDR3 length equals 14 residues. The ends lost 5 bases at V and 3 bases at J; junction bases unmatched: 2. Germline V gene data show CDR1 as SGHTA and CDR2 as FQGNSA. The CDR3 DNA is TGTGCCAGCAGCGTGACTAGCGGGGAAGAGACCCAGTACTTC. Translated: CASSVTSGEETQYF.

This clone was found a few times. The chain combines TRBV4-3 with TRBJ1-2, with D maybe TRBD1 (6 bases). The CDR3 consists of 14 residues. Germline CDR1 is LGHNA and CDR2 is YSLEER. V shed 1 base and J shed 6 bases, with 12 bases lying between them. CDR3 DNA: TGCGCCAGCAGCCAAGCTACAGGGTATGATGGCTACACCTTC. Its translation is CASSQATGYDGYTF.

The V and J genes are TRBV19 and TRBJ2-1; 8 nucleotides align to TRBD2. The ends lost 10 bases at V and 8 bases at J; junction bases unmatched: 10. The germline CDR1 and CDR2 sequences are LNHDA and SQIVND (reference sequence). The CDR3 has 13 amino acids. The CDR3 DNA reads TGTGCCATACGGGGGGGAAAATGGGATGAGCAGTTCTTC. Its translation is CAIRGGKWDEQFF.

The chain carries TRBV29-1 and TRBJ2-7; possibly TRBD2 for D (5 bases). Trimming cost V 6 bases and J 0 bases, with 15 bases left between them. The CDR3 consists of 14 residues. The germline CDR1 and CDR2 sequences are SQVTM and ANQGSEA. The CDR3 loop reads CSVRGRGSSYEQYF. The CDR3 region has the DNA TGCAGCGTCCGAGGCCGCGGGTCCTCCTACGAGCAGTACTTC.

The V gene is TRBV15, the J gene TRBJ1-1, with D maybe TRBD1 (5 bases). The CDR3 is made up of 15 amino acids. V dropped 2 bases and J dropped 0 bases, with 10 bases sitting between them. Germline V CDR1 and CDR2: LNHNV, YYDKDF (reference sequence). The CDR3 DNA follows: TGTGCCACCAGCAGACTTATGACAGTGAACACTGAAGCTTTCTTT. Residues: CATSRLMTVNTEAFF. The full variable domain, in which reference TRBV15 and TRBJ1-1 provide the parts outside the CDR3, is DAMVIQNPRYQVTQFGKPVTLSCSQTLNHNVMYWYQQKSSQAPKLLFHYYDKDFNNEADTPDNFQSRRPNTSFCFLDIRSPGLGDTAMYLCATSRLMTVNTEAFFGQGTRLTVV.

The chain joins TRBV6-4 to TRBJ2-1; 12 bases agree with TRBD2. The CDR3 runs 16 residues. V gave up 2 bases and J gave up 9 bases; unmatched junction bases: 8. Germline V gene data show CDR1 as MRHNA and CDR2 as SNTAGT. Here the CDR3 reads CASSDGSSGGAFEQFF. DNA for the CDR3: TGTGCCAGCAGTGACGGGTCTAGCGGGGGGGCCTTTGAGCAGTTCTTC.

The table lists this clone with a few counts. V and J are TRBV5-1 and TRBJ1-6; D remains unclear. This CDR3 is 12 amino acids long. V was shortened by 6 bases and J by 5 bases, with 6 bases between the two germline ends. Germline V gene data show CDR1 as SGHRS and CDR2 as YFSETQ. CDR3 region: CASKQDNSPLHF. The CDR3 nucleotides are TGCGCCAGCAAACAAGATAATTCACCCCTCCACTTT.

The chain links TRBV19 to TRBJ1-5; D uncertain. The germline V and J ends were trimmed by 3 bases and 7 bases, with 10 bases remaining between them. CDR3 size: 13 residues. The germline V gene encodes CDR1 LNHDA and CDR2 SQIVND (reference sequence). CDR3 loop: CASSINNPQPQHF. CDR3 bases: TGTGCCAGTAGTATTAACAACCCCCAGCCCCAGCATTTT.

The rearrangement links TRBV28 to TRBJ2-2; the D gene is possibly TRBD1 (6 bases). V was cut by 4 bases and J by 6 bases, with 21 bases left in between. Germline V CDR1 and CDR2: MDHEN, SYDVKM. The CDR3 consists of 17 residues. The CDR3, as DNA: TGTGCCAGCAGTTCGCCCGCCGGCCCCCCAGGGGCCGGGGAGCTGTTTTTT. This codes for CASSSPAGPPGAGELFF.

The chain's CDR3 is CASSPQTGGEYGYTF. Here the CDR3 DNA reads TGTGCCAGCAGCCCACAGACAGGGGGCGAATATGGCTACACCTTC. This chain links TRBV7-9 with TRBJ1-2; the match to TRBD1 covers 10 bases. CDR1 is SEHNR, CDR2 FQNEAQ, per germline (reference sequence). This CDR3 spans 15 amino acids. Trimming took 5 bases from V and 5 from J; bases not matched to a gene: 8. Full variable domain (rest looked up from reference TRBV7-9 and TRBJ1-2): DTGVSQNPRHKITKRGQNVTFRCDPISEHNRLYWYRQTLGQGPEFLTYFQNEAQLEKSRLLSDRFSAERPKGSFSTLEIQRTEQGDSAMYLCASSPQTGGEYGYTFGSGTRLTVV.

This chain joins TRBV2 and TRBJ1-2; TRBD1 matches 7 bases. J gave up 6 bases and V 6 bases, and 10 bases lay outside the gene matches. Germline CDR1 is SNHLY and CDR2 is FYNNEI. The CDR3 is 14 amino acids. The CDR3 protein is CASRRDSSRNGYTF. As DNA, the CDR3 is TGTGCCAGCAGGAGGGACAGCTCAAGAAATGGCTACACCTTC.